Included here is one T cell receptor beta chain sequence, with context. Antigen specificity is unknown. This CDR3 has 14 amino acids. V was cut by 2 bases and J by 7 bases, with 12 bases left in between. Germline V gene data show CDR1 as MNHEY and CDR2 as SMNVEV (reference sequence). The data originate from a study of T cell repertoires in cytomegalovirus infection. TCRdb ran MiXCR on the reads and lists one entry per CDR3 protein. The sample gives 700,000 to 950,000 distinct CDR3 sequences, 32% of which show up once; 9.5% to 15% is in the top ten. Sequenced material: cultured CD8+ T cells from PBMCs, taken from culture after CMV antigen stimulation. This chain connects TRBV27 to TRBJ2-1, with D possibly being TRBD1 (6 bases). The receptor was derived from a human donor in good health (CMV status not recorded). Some clones in this sample may be carry-over from other donors' samples. The CDR3 is CASSLGTTGNEQFF. The CDR3 nucleotides read TGTGCCAGCAGTTTAGGCACCACAGGGAATGAGCAGTTCTTC.